Reported below is one T cell receptor beta chain. Its antigen remains unknown. Cryopreserved PBMCs provided around 2 micrograms of genomic DNA for the TCR beta libraries. Germline lookup yields CDR1 MNHEY and CDR2 SMNVEV (reference sequence). The CDR3 is 22 amino acids. V dropped 8 bases and J dropped 4; count of bases not matched to a gene: 26. TCRdb's table, derived via immunoSEQ multiplex PCR, lists solely in-frame clones and lacks some. The sample contains about 15,000 clones, less than 80% of which appear only once. This sample stems from a study of cytotoxic CD8 clonotypes in ibrutinib-treated CLL. On the study more broadly: Samples showed on average roughly 260,000 productive templates and over 80,000 productive rearrangements.

Study-level findings and limits: Public clonotypes, found uncommonly, either contracted or stayed stable on treatment.

V gene TRBV27 combines with J gene TRBJ2-6; TRBD1 agrees at 10 bases. The sample here was PBMCs, taken before ibrutinib treatment. The sequence was collected from a human donor with chronic lymphocytic leukemia. The CDR3 DNA sequence: TGTGCCAGCGGAACCACCCAACTGCTTTGGGACAGGGGACTGTTCGGGGCCAACGTCCTGACTTTC. This gives the protein CASGTTQLLWDRGLFGANVLTF.